This T cell receptor beta chain was sequenced during a study of shared clonotypes between healthy human individuals. Regarding this clone: Its cognate antigen is unknown.

Whole-study findings and limits: Sampling used blood alone; tissue repertoires probably differ. Relative to their counterparts shared across all four donors, non-shared clonotypes exhibited diminished generation probabilities. Large sequencing depth failed to make sorted-subset sequencing complete, rarefaction showed.

Trimming stripped 1 base from V and 7 bases from J, with 7 bases between. CDR1 DFQATT and CDR2 SNEGSKA come from the germline V gene (reference sequence). This CDR3 has 11 residues. The data were produced by immunoSEQ multiplex PCR, yet TCRdb's version contains in-frame clones alone and is incomplete. The repertoire consists of about 1 million clones, with about 75% occurring once and the leading ten covering about 1.5%. This receptor was taken from a man aged 18 to 35 in good health. The sequenced material came from memory CD4+ T cells sorted from blood. As for subset: CD45RA-negative fraction. The chain couples TRBV20-1 to TRBJ1-1, with D perhaps TRBD1 (5 bases). CDR3 sequence (DNA): TGCAGTGCTAGAGCAGGGCTTGAAGCTTTCTTT. Encoded protein: CSARAGLEAFF.